Shown below are 30 T cell receptor beta chains from a single sample sequenced in a study of patients and donors after allogeneic stem cell transplantation. TCRdb reanalysed the RT-PCR reads using MiXCR and keeps one entry per CDR3 protein. Altogether 200,000 to 250,000 distinct CDR3 sequences are present, 35% to 45% being singletons, with the ten largest covering roughly 10%. Source material: blood, either unsorted or a sorted T cell fraction (not recorded which). The source is a human donor who was either an allogeneic HSCT recipient or a stem cell or donor lymphocyte infusion donor (not recorded which). It is not recorded whose cells these are; they may come from a transplant donor.

This clonotype was observed a few times. The chain employs TRBV5-1 and TRBJ2-5; TRBD1 is a possible D gene (6 bases). V shed 4 bases and J shed 1 base, with 11 bases lying between them. The CDR3 is 14 amino acids. Germline V gene lookup returns CDR1 SGHRS and CDR2 YFSETQ. The CDR3 protein is CASSVGDTQETQYF. The CDR3 nucleotides read TGCGCCAGCAGCGTGGGGGACACCCAAGAGACCCAGTACTTC.

V is TRBV20-1 and J is TRBJ2-7; D possibly corresponds to TRBD1 (6 bases). V lost 4 bases and J lost 2, with 15 bases in between. The CDR3 has 14 residues. Germline V lookup: CDR1 DFQATT, CDR2 SNEGSKA (reference sequence). The CDR3, as DNA: TGCAGTGCTAAAGGACAGACTAAACCCTACGAGCAGTACTTC. It codes for CSAKGQTKPYEQYF.

This clonotype was recorded once. The rearrangement joins TRBV4-3 to TRBJ2-3; 9 bases map to TRBD1. Germline lookup yields CDR1 LGHNA and CDR2 YSLEER. The CDR3 has 17 residues. Trimming cost V 2 bases and J 3 bases; bases outside gene matches: 9. The CDR3: CASSQYPPGTGTDTQYF. In DNA form, the CDR3 reads TGCGCCAGCAGCCAATACCCCCCGGGGACAGGGACAGATACGCAGTATTTT.

The chain is built from TRBV11-2 and TRBJ2-1, with unresolved D. CDR1 and CDR2 (germline): SGHAT, FQNNGV. This CDR3 contains 12 residues. V was pared by 1 base and J by 5 bases, with 3 bases between. In DNA, the CDR3 is TGTGCCAGCAGCTTAGTTAACAATGAGCAGTTCTTC. This codes for CASSLVNNEQFF.

V is TRBV10-3 and J is TRBJ1-6; 7 bases map to TRBD1. The trim removed 10 bases at V and 4 bases at J, leaving 16 bases unmatched. This CDR3 contains 17 residues. Germline V CDR1 and CDR2: ENHRY, SYGVKD. DNA for the CDR3: TGTGCCACGACAAGGGAGGGGGCGCAGGAATATAATTCACCCCTCCACTTT. Protein sequence: CATTREGAQEYNSPLHF.

This clonotype was counted a few times. The gene calls are TRBV12-3 or TRBV12-4 and TRBJ1-4; D not certain. This CDR3 region has 16 residues. V lost 4 bases and J lost 7, with 19 bases in between. CDR3 loop: CASSSPLHRPGEKLFF. The CDR3 DNA reads TGTGCCAGCAGTTCCCCCCTCCATAGACCGGGTGAAAAACTGTTTTTT.

This chain links TRBV27 with TRBJ2-1; possibly TRBD2 for D (5 bases). The CDR3 loop spans 17 amino acids. V dropped 4 bases and J dropped 1 base, with 17 bases sitting between them. Germline loops: CDR1 MNHEY, CDR2 SMNVEV (reference sequence). The CDR3 DNA reads as TGTGCCAGCAGTTCCCTAGCCCCTATTGATTCCTACAATGAGCAGTTCTTC. Its translation is CASSSLAPIDSYNEQFF.

V gene TRBV19 combines with J gene TRBJ1-5; the match to TRBD1 covers 7 bases. Losses at the gene ends were 7 bases for V and 2 bases for J; bases not matched to a gene: 8. Germline V gives CDR1 LNHDA, CDR2 SQIVND (reference sequence). The CDR3 length is 15 residues. This CDR3 is CASTPAGGGNQPQHF. The CDR3 DNA reads as TGTGCCAGTACGCCCGCAGGGGGAGGCAATCAGCCCCAGCATTTT.

This clonotype was detected a few times. The chain recombines TRBV9 with TRBJ1-4; D unclear. Germline V gives CDR1 SGDLS, CDR2 YYNGEE. Trimming shortened V by 2 bases and J by 8 bases, and 7 bases separated the two germline ends. This CDR3 has 12 amino acids. The CDR3 sequence: CASSVDGEKLFF. CDR3 sequence (DNA): TGTGCCAGCAGCGTTGACGGGGAAAAACTGTTTTTT.

This clonotype has a single count. The genes are TRBV6-6 and TRBJ2-7; 7 bases are shared with TRBD1. CDR3 length: 14 residues. Unmatched junction bases numbered 4, after V lost 2 bases and J lost 3 bases. Germline CDR1 is MNHNY and CDR2 is SVGAGI (reference sequence). The CDR3, as DNA: TGTGCCAGCAGTTACCGACAGGGAAACTACGAGCAGTACTTC. Protein product: CASSYRQGNYEQYF.

The table lists this clonotype with a few counts. V and J are TRBV4-1 and TRBJ2-3; no clear D gene. The CDR3 contains 13 residues. The V end was cut by 2 bases, the J end by 5 bases, with 8 bases between. CDR1 and CDR2 (germline): MGHRA, YSYEKL. The CDR3, as DNA: TGCGCCAGCAGCCAACTGGTGGGAGATACGCAGTATTTT. It translates to CASSQLVGDTQYF.

This sequence joins TRBV4-2 and TRBJ1-4; the D is unclear. This CDR3 has 15 amino acids. The germline V gene encodes CDR1 LGHNA and CDR2 YNFKEQ. Deletions cut 1 base from V and 8 bases from J, with 14 bases between. The DNA of the CDR3 is TGTGCCAGCAGCCAAGGGACGTCGGAGGAAGAAAAACTGTTTTTT. Residues: CASSQGTSEEEKLFF.

The rearrangement joins TRBV7-3 to TRBJ2-3, with 8 bases that match TRBD2. Germline CDR1 SGHTA, CDR2 FQGTGA. There are 15 residues in the CDR3. Losses at the gene ends were 3 bases for V and 2 bases for J; bases not matched to a gene: 4. The CDR3 sequence is CASSFSGETTDTQYF. CDR3 in DNA: TGTGCCAGCAGCTTTAGCGGGGAGACCACAGATACGCAGTATTTT.

This CDR3 is CSLGLRTYQQYF. The CDR3 DNA follows: TGCAGTTTGGGCCTGAGAACTTACCAGCAGTACTTC. The rearrangement uses TRBV20-1 and TRBJ2-7; D is unclear. Deletions cut 8 bases from V and 8 bases from J, with 19 bases between. The germline CDR1 and CDR2 sequences are DFQATT and SNEGSKA (reference sequence). This CDR3 has 12 amino acids.

This clonotype was counted a few times. The chain is built from TRBV5-1 and TRBJ1-2; TRBD1 matches at 8 bases. Unmatched junction bases numbered 5, after V lost 0 bases and J lost 7 bases. Germline values: CDR1 SGHRS, CDR2 YFSETQ. The CDR3 is 14 residues long. CDR3 DNA: TGCGCCAGCAGCTTGGGACAGGGGCCTCGTGGCTACACCTTC. Protein product: CASSLGQGPRGYTF.

This clonotype has more than one count but fewer than ten. The chain carries TRBV29-1 and TRBJ2-3, with D hard to call. The germline gives CDR1 SQVTM, CDR2 ANQGSEA. Between the trimmed V and J ends, which lost 5 bases and 0 bases, there was a span of 9 bases. CDR3 length equals 13 residues. CDR3 protein: CSVPAGSTDTQYF. Here the CDR3 DNA reads TGCAGCGTTCCCGCCGGCAGCACAGATACGCAGTATTTT.

The chain employs TRBV2 and TRBJ1-2; D not certain. In germline, CDR1 is SNHLY, CDR2 FYNNEI. V was cut by 2 bases and J by 3 bases, with 7 bases left in between. The CDR3 sequence is 13 residues long. The CDR3 loop is CASSEWGDYGYTF. CDR3 bases: TGTGCCAGCAGTGAATGGGGTGACTATGGCTACACCTTC. The whole variable domain, remainder taken from reference TRBV2 and TRBJ1-2, is EPEVTQTPSHQVTQMGQEVILRCVPISNHLYFYWYRQILGQKVEFLVSFYNNEISEKSEIFDDQFSVERPDGSNFTLKIRSTKLEDSAMYFCASSEWGDYGYTFGSGTRLTVV.

This chain links TRBV15 with TRBJ1-1; D may be TRBD1 (6 bases). This CDR3 comprises 14 residues. V dropped 0 bases and J dropped 4 bases, with 9 bases sitting between them. The V gene's germline CDR1 is LNHNV and CDR2 YYDKDF (reference sequence). The CDR3 spells CATSRDPQGTEAFF. CDR3 nucleotides: TGTGCCACCAGCAGAGATCCACAGGGCACTGAAGCTTTCTTT.

This clonotype was picked up one time. This chain links TRBV4-2 with TRBJ1-2; TRBD1 matches at 8 bases. The CDR3 is made up of 12 amino acids. Germline V gene data show CDR1 as LGHNA and CDR2 as YNFKEQ. The V gene end was trimmed by 9 bases and the J gene end by 4 bases; junction bases not matched to a gene: 4. The DNA of the CDR3 is TGTGCCAGTTGGGGACAGGTCTATGGCTACACCTTC. Translated, it gives CASWGQVYGYTF.

The rearrangement uses TRBV9 and TRBJ1-4; 10 bases align to TRBD1. This CDR3 contains 16 residues. Germline loops: CDR1 SGDLS, CDR2 YYNGEE. The trim removed 3 bases at V and 7 bases at J, leaving 9 bases unmatched. CDR3 nucleotide sequence: TGTGCCAGCAGCGCAGGCACCGGGACAGGGGCTGAAAAACTGTTTTTT. Protein sequence: CASSAGTGTGAEKLFF.

The rearrangement links TRBV4-2 to TRBJ2-7, with 8 bases aligning to TRBD1. The junction had 5 bases not matched to a gene; V was cut back by 4 bases and J by 3 bases. CDR3 size: 14 residues. The germline gives CDR1 LGHNA, CDR2 YNFKEQ. CDR3 sequence: CASSLRQGNYEQYF. The DNA of the CDR3 is TGTGCCAGCAGCCTCAGACAGGGGAACTACGAGCAGTACTTC.

The chain links TRBV7-3 to TRBJ2-3; unclear D gene. V dropped 5 bases and J dropped 2 bases, with 11 bases sitting between them. Germline loops: CDR1 SGHTA, CDR2 FQGTGA. CDR3 size: 14 residues. CDR3 loop: CASSPMGYTDTQYF. The CDR3 DNA is TGTGCCAGCAGCCCTATGGGTTACACAGATACGCAGTATTTT. Full variable domain (missing parts from reference TRBV7-3 and TRBJ2-3): GAGVSQTPSNKVTEKGKYVELRCDPISGHTALYWYRQSLGQGPEFLIYFQGTGAADDSGLPNDRFFAVRPEGSVSTLKIQRTERGDSAVYLCASSPMGYTDTQYFGPGTRLTVL.

The chain couples TRBV4-3 to TRBJ1-1; D perhaps matches TRBD1 (5 bases). The V and J ends lost 4 bases and 0 bases respectively, with 12 bases between them. Germline lookup yields CDR1 LGHNA and CDR2 YSLEER. The CDR3 is 15 residues long. The CDR3 region is CASSRGASLNTEAFF. The CDR3 bases are TGCGCCAGCAGCCGTGGGGCGTCCCTGAACACTGAAGCTTTCTTT.

The V and J genes are TRBV29-1 and TRBJ2-3; 9 bases agree with TRBD1. V shed 4 bases and J 0 bases; nucleotides not matched to a gene: 8. Germline V gives CDR1 SQVTM, CDR2 ANQGSEA. CDR3 length: 16 residues. The CDR3: CSVGYRGHLSTDTQYF. CDR3 bases: TGCAGCGTTGGTTACAGGGGGCACCTTAGCACAGATACGCAGTATTTT.

The J gene is TRBJ2-5, the V gene TRBV4-2; 8 bases are shared with TRBD2. Germline lookup yields CDR1 LGHNA and CDR2 YNFKEQ. The CDR3 contains 15 residues. V trimming: 4 bases; J trimming: 4 bases; junction bases outside the gene matches: 8. The DNA of the CDR3 is TGTGCCAGCAGCCCCAACGGGGGGGCGGGAGAGACCCAGTACTTC. Protein: CASSPNGGAGETQYF.

The chain recombines TRBV13 with TRBJ2-7; D possibly uses TRBD1 or TRBD2 (5 bases each). V dropped 2 bases and J dropped 0 bases, with 14 bases sitting between them. Germline lookup yields CDR1 PRHDT and CDR2 FYEKMQ (reference sequence). CDR3 size: 16 residues. The CDR3 spells CASSLWGTVDSYEQYF. The CDR3 coding sequence is TGTGCCAGCAGCTTATGGGGGACGGTGGACTCCTACGAGCAGTACTTC.

V is TRBV5-5 and J is TRBJ2-4; TRBD1 matches at 7 bases. The CDR3 contains 15 residues. The germline gives CDR1 SGHKS, CDR2 YYEKEE (reference sequence). The V segment lost 2 bases and the J segment 1 base; nucleotides outside the gene matches: 3. CDR3: CASSFTGVAKNIQYF. CDR3 in DNA: TGTGCCAGCAGCTTCACAGGGGTGGCCAAAAACATTCAGTACTTC.

The chain is built from TRBV12-3 or TRBV12-4 and TRBJ1-1; D call uncertain. Deletions cut 4 bases from V and 9 bases from J, with 9 bases between. The CDR3 has 11 residues. The CDR3 loop is CASSSAEQAFF. CDR3 in DNA: TGTGCCAGCAGTTCGGCGGAACAAGCTTTCTTT.

This clonotype came up a few times. The CDR3 sequence: CASSYERNEQFF. In nucleotides, the CDR3 is TGTGCCAGCAGCTATGAGAGGAATGAGCAGTTCTTC. The chain joins TRBV12-3 or TRBV12-4 to TRBJ2-1; no clear D. V was shortened by 6 bases and J by 7 bases, with 10 bases between the two germline ends. This CDR3 contains 12 residues.

In this sample, this clonotype turned up a few times. This chain joins TRBV4-3 and TRBJ2-2; D gene ambiguous. Trimming removed 1 base at V and 6 bases at J, with 6 bases between. The CDR3 spans 13 residues. CDR1 is LGHNA and CDR2 is YSLEER in the germline V gene. The CDR3 DNA reads as TGCGCCAGCAGCCAAGTAGTCCCCGGGGAGCTGTTTTTT. It encodes CASSQVVPGELFF.